These T cell receptor beta chains were read from a single sample in a study of shared clonotypes between healthy human individuals. Sequencing was performed with immunoSEQ multiplex PCR; in TCRdb, only in-frame clones are kept and a portion is missing. Of about 1 million clones in the sample, around 76% are singletons; the top ten hold approximately 1.5%. The sequenced sample consisted of memory CD4+ T cells sorted from blood. These receptors all come from a man aged 18 to 30 in good health. Both conserved end residues are part of each CDR3. The order of the fields is J gene, V gene, clone size, D gene, CDR3 DNA, CDR3 protein. The D gene is left open where the match is weak. Not all rows give a size; the values are once, few, many and, for expanded clones, a class.

TRBJ1-2 | TRBV15 | NA | NA | TGTGCCACCAGCAGTAATATTCTTGATCGCTACACCTTC | CATSSNILDRYTF
TRBJ1-3 | TRBV18 | NA | NA | TGTGCCAGCTCACCAGAGACGTCCGGAAACACCATATATTTT | CASSPETSGNTIYF
TRBJ1-2 | TRBV27 | NA | NA | TGTGCCAGCAGTTTATCGTCGGGCCTTAACTATGGCTACACCTTC | CASSLSSGLNYGYTF
TRBJ2-1 | TRBV9 | NA | TRBD2 | TGTGCCAGCAGCCCTAGCGGGGGGTCCTACAATGAGCAGTTCTTC | CASSPSGGSYNEQFF
TRBJ2-5 | TRBV6-1 | NA | NA | TGTGCCAGCAGTGAAAAGGGGGGGCTGGAGACCCAGTACTTC | CASSEKGGLETQYF
TRBJ2-5 | TRBV7-9 | once | TRBD2 | TGTGCCAGCAGCTTAGAGGGAGCCGCGGGAGGGCCGCCTTTAGAGACCCAGTACTTC | CASSLEGAAGGPPLETQYF
TRBJ2-3 | TRBV7-9 | NA | TRBD2 | TGTGCCAGCAGCCGGGTTTTAGCGGGAGGAACAGATACGCAGTATTTT | CASSRVLAGGTDTQYF
TRBJ2-7 | TRBV5-6 | many | NA | TGTGCCAGCAGCTTGAGACCCTCTAACAGGGGACTCTCCTACGAGCAGTACTTC | CASSLRPSNRGLSYEQYF
TRBJ2-6 | TRBV2 | NA | NA | TGTGCCAGCAGTGAATCAAAGGGGGGCTCTGGGGCCAACGTCCTGACTTTC | CASSESKGGSGANVLTF
TRBJ2-1 | TRBV7-2 | NA | NA | TGTGCCAGCAGCTTAGATGGGCTGAACGGTGAGCAGTTCTTC | CASSLDGLNGEQFF
TRBJ2-5 | TRBV6-6 | NA | NA | TGTGCCAGCAGCACAATTGGGGGAGAGACCCAGTACTTC | CASSTIGGETQYF
TRBJ1-4 | TRBV28 | NA | NA | TGTGCCAGTTACCGGGCAGCTGCAACTAATGAAAAACTGTTTTTT | CASYRAAATNEKLFF
TRBJ2-7 | TRBV28 | NA | NA | TGTGCCAGCAGTCTCGGCGGATACGAGCAGTACTTC | CASSLGGYEQYF
TRBJ2-3 | TRBV7-3 | NA | TRBD1 | TGTGCCAGCAGCTCAGGGGGAAGCACAGATACGCAGTATTTT | CASSSGGSTDTQYF
TRBJ2-5 | TRBV10-1 | NA | NA | TGCGCCAGCAGTGACGGCAGGGCAGAGACCCAGTACTTC | CASSDGRAETQYF
TRBJ1-2 | TRBV25-1 | few | NA | TGTGCCAGCAGTGAATATACCTATGGCTACACCTTC | CASSEYTYGYTF